Listed below are T cell receptor beta chains from one sample, sequenced in a study of blood T cells in healthy people across ages. TCRdb reprocessed the 5' RACE reads via MiXCR and lists one record per CDR3 protein. The sample has approximately 800,000 distinct CDR3 sequences; approximately 25% are singletons. The same data also contributed to another study, on T cells of mothers and their children.

Material: blood. The receptors here all came from a boy aged 10-17 years in good health. Both conserved end residues are part of each CDR3. The D gene is left open where the match is weak. For some rows the clone size is stated as once, few or many, or as a class when expanded; others skip it.

clone size: -; D gene: -; J gene: TRBJ1-4; V gene: TRBV12-3/TRBV12-4; CDR3 length: 15; CDR3 protein: CASSLETATNEKLFF; CDR3 DNA: TGTGCCAGCAGTCTTGAGACAGCTACTAATGAAAAACTGTTTTTT
clone size: -; D gene: TRBD2; J gene: TRBJ2-7; V gene: TRBV3-1; CDR3 length: 14; CDR3 protein: CASSQSGGGYEQYF; CDR3 DNA: TGTGCCAGCAGCCAATCAGGCGGGGGCTACGAGCAGTACTTC
clone size: -; D gene: -; J gene: TRBJ1-4; V gene: TRBV4-3; CDR3 length: 15; CDR3 protein: CASSQDWGPSEKLFF; CDR3 DNA: TGCGCCAGCAGCCAAGATTGGGGGCCCAGTGAAAAACTGTTTTTT
clone size: -; D gene: TRBD1; J gene: TRBJ1-2; V gene: TRBV29-1; CDR3 length: 12; CDR3 protein: CSVMGQNYGYTF; CDR3 DNA: TGCAGCGTTATGGGACAGAACTATGGCTACACCTTC
clone size: -; D gene: TRBD1; J gene: TRBJ2-1; V gene: TRBV5-1; CDR3 length: 14; CDR3 protein: CASSFQGANNEQFF; CDR3 DNA: TGCGCCAGCAGCTTTCAGGGGGCGAACAATGAGCAGTTCTTC
clone size: -; D gene: -; J gene: TRBJ2-5; V gene: TRBV7-9; CDR3 length: 14; CDR3 protein: CASSPDSVGGTQYF; CDR3 DNA: TGTGCCAGCAGCCCCGACAGTGTTGGGGGGACCCAGTACTTC
clone size: few; D gene: -; J gene: TRBJ2-3; V gene: TRBV5-1; CDR3 length: 14; CDR3 protein: CASSLEPVQDTQYF; CDR3 DNA: TGCGCCAGCAGCTTGGAGCCAGTTCAAGATACGCAGTATTTT
clone size: few; D gene: -; J gene: TRBJ2-1; V gene: TRBV9; CDR3 length: 11; CDR3 protein: CASSHPGVQFF; CDR3 DNA: TGTGCCAGCAGCCACCCAGGGGTGCAGTTCTTC
clone size: -; D gene: TRBD1; J gene: TRBJ2-5; V gene: TRBV14; CDR3 length: 17; CDR3 protein: CASSQDRLSKGAYEQYF; CDR3 DNA: TGTGCCAGCAGCCAAGATCGGTTGAGTAAGGGGGCCTACGAGCAGTACTTT
clone size: few; D gene: -; J gene: TRBJ2-1; V gene: TRBV5-1; CDR3 length: 16; CDR3 protein: CASSLVSGASYNEQFF; CDR3 DNA: TGCGCCAGCAGCTTGGTTTCGGGGGCGTCCTACAATGAGCAGTTCTTC
clone size: -; D gene: TRBD1; J gene: TRBJ2-5; V gene: TRBV29-1; CDR3 length: 12; CDR3 protein: CSDQQGKETQYF; CDR3 DNA: TGCAGCGACCAACAGGGGAAGGAGACCCAGTACTTC
clone size: -; D gene: -; J gene: TRBJ1-2; V gene: TRBV28; CDR3 length: 14; CDR3 protein: CASQGAQANYGYTF; CDR3 DNA: TGTGCCAGCCAAGGGGCCCAAGCTAACTATGGCTACACCTTC
clone size: few; D gene: TRBD2; J gene: TRBJ2-5; V gene: TRBV20-1; CDR3 length: 14; CDR3 protein: CSAPPTAGEETQYF; CDR3 DNA: TGCAGTGCCCCCCCGACAGCGGGGGAGGAGACCCAGTACTTC